A single sample gave rise to the 23 T cell receptor beta chains below, sequenced in a study of shared clonotypes between healthy human individuals. Sequenced by immunoSEQ multiplex PCR; TCRdb stores in-frame clones only, minus some. The sample records more than 2,000,000 clones, roughly 92% being singletons. The sample consisted of naive CD4+ T cells sorted from blood. As to subset: CD45RA+ positively selected. Source of these receptors: a man between 18 and 35 years old in good health.

The genes are TRBV5-1 and TRBJ2-3; perhaps TRBD1 as D (5 bases). Trimming pared 8 bases from V and 2 bases from J, leaving 15 bases between. The CDR3 totals 14 residues. Germline values: CDR1 SGHRS, CDR2 YFSETQ. CDR3 sequence reads: CASATDSTTDTQYF. CDR3 bases: TGCGCCAGTGCCACCGACAGCACCACAGATACGCAGTATTTT.

The chain has TRBV2 and TRBJ2-3; the match to TRBD1 covers 9 bases. There are 15 residues in the CDR3. Germline-derived CDR1 and CDR2 are SNHLY and FYNNEI. The junction had 5 bases not matched to a gene; V was cut back by 5 bases and J by 2 bases. The CDR3 loop is CASSPRTGVTDTQYF. The DNA for the CDR3 is TGTGCCAGCAGTCCCCGGACAGGGGTCACAGATACGCAGTATTTT.

This chain connects TRBV7-6 to TRBJ2-3; 8 positions match TRBD2. The junction had 6 bases not matched to a gene; V was cut back by 2 bases and J by 2 bases. Germline V gene data show CDR1 as SGHVS and CDR2 as FNYEAQ. CDR3 length equals 16 residues. The CDR3 DNA follows: TGTGCCAGCAGCTTACTAGCGGGTGGGACCACAGATACGCAGTATTTT. It codes for CASSLLAGGTTDTQYF.

This clone has only a few counts. CDR3 nucleotides: TGTGCCAGCAGCCTGACTAGCGGGGGGAACACCGGGGAGCTGTTTTTT. Its translation: CASSLTSGGNTGELFF. The rearrangement uses TRBV7-9 and TRBJ2-2; 12 bases are shared with TRBD2. The junction had 2 bases not matched to a gene; V was cut back by 5 bases and J by 1 base. This CDR3 has 16 residues. Germline V CDR1 and CDR2: SEHNR, FQNEAQ (reference sequence).

The chain is built from TRBV6-5 and TRBJ1-4; 9 nucleotides match TRBD1. The CDR3 contains 15 residues. V lost 4 bases, J lost 3 bases, and 3 bases stayed unmatched. Germline CDR1 reads MNHEY; CDR2 reads SVGAGI. The CDR3, as DNA: TGTGCCAGCAGTTCCGACAGGGGGGCTAATGAAAAACTGTTTTTT. Protein: CASSSDRGANEKLFF.

The chain uses TRBV7-2 and TRBJ2-2; D not resolved. V lost 6 bases and J 7 bases, leaving 9 bases between the germline ends. The CDR3 length is 12 residues. Germline-derived CDR1 and CDR2 are SGHTA and FQGNSA. CDR3 loop: CASRPSIGELFF. The DNA of the CDR3 is TGTGCCAGCAGGCCCAGCATCGGGGAGCTGTTTTTT.

This chain's CDR3 is CATRGWEDGPISPLHF. CDR3 coding DNA: TGTGCCACCAGGGGGTGGGAGGATGGCCCTATTTCACCCCTCCACTTT. The J gene is TRBJ1-6, the V gene TRBV5-4, with 7 bases lining up with TRBD1. The CDR3 sequence is 16 residues long. V dropped 9 bases and J dropped 9; count of bases not matched to a gene: 18. Germline loops: CDR1 SGHNT, CDR2 YYREEE (reference sequence). Drawing the rest from reference TRBV5-4 and TRBJ1-6, the complete variable domain is ETGVTQSPTHLIKTRGQQVTLRCSSQSGHNTVSWYQQALGQGPQFIFQYYREEENGRGNFPPRFSGLQFPNYSSELNVNALELDDSALYLCATRGWEDGPISPLHFGNGTRLTVT.

The chain has TRBV19 and TRBJ2-1; 12 bases fit TRBD2. CDR3 length equals 16 residues. V shed 4 bases, J shed 6 bases, and the junction held 7 bases outside the gene matches. Germline loops: CDR1 LNHDA, CDR2 SQIVND (reference sequence). The CDR3 region is CASSTAGLAGSNEQFF. The CDR3, as DNA: TGTGCCAGTAGTACCGCGGGACTAGCGGGCTCCAATGAGCAGTTCTTC. Full variable domain (rest looked up from reference TRBV19 and TRBJ2-1): DGGITQSPKYLFRKEGQNVTLSCEQNLNHDAMYWYRQDPGQGLRLIYYSQIVNDFQKGDIAEGYSVSREKKESFPLTVTSAQKNPTAFYLCASSTAGLAGSNEQFFGPGTRLTVL.

In DNA, the CDR3 is TGTGCCAGCAGCCCGAGGGGGGAGGGCTACACCTTC. This sequence encodes CASSPRGEGYTF. The chain employs TRBV27 and TRBJ1-2; D might be TRBD1 (6 bases). This CDR3 spans 12 amino acids. Germline V gene data show CDR1 as MNHEY and CDR2 as SMNVEV (reference sequence). With 6 bases removed from V and 8 bases from J, the gap between germline ends came to 13 bases.

The chain combines TRBV6-1 with TRBJ2-5; 7 positions agree with TRBD2. Looked up from germline, CDR1 is MNHNS and CDR2 is SASEGT. V lost 1 base, J lost 4 bases, and 3 bases stayed unmatched. This CDR3 has 14 amino acids. DNA for the CDR3: TGTGCCAGCAGTGAAGGGGCTAGCGGAGAGACCCAGTACTTC. Protein product: CASSEGASGETQYF.

This chain links TRBV7-8 with TRBJ2-1; TRBD2 aligns across 14 bases. The length of the CDR3 is 21 residues. Germline V gene data show CDR1 as SGHVS and CDR2 as FQNEAQ. V lost 1 base and J lost 4; bases outside the gene matches: 15. The CDR3 sequence is CASSLVTGTSGRGSQYNEQFF. The CDR3 DNA is TGTGCCAGCAGCTTAGTCACCGGGACTAGCGGGAGAGGGTCCCAATACAATGAGCAGTTCTTC.

The genes are TRBV6-9 and TRBJ2-2; 8 bases map to TRBD2. The CDR3 length is 21 residues. The germline CDR1 and CDR2 sequences are MNHGY and SVAAGI. Trimming removed 0 bases from V and 5 bases from J; junction bases left unmatched: 20. The CDR3 loop is CASSYSNKASGQGVGTGELFF. The CDR3, as DNA: TGTGCCAGCAGTTATTCGAATAAGGCTAGCGGGCAAGGAGTAGGAACCGGGGAGCTGTTTTTT.

Note on this clone: At the DNA level, this CDR3 is encoded by other sequences in the same sample as well. The chain links TRBV5-1 to TRBJ2-3; the D gene is possibly TRBD2 (6 bases). There are 14 residues in the CDR3. V dropped 0 bases and J dropped 3 bases, with 8 bases sitting between them. Germline lookup yields CDR1 SGHRS and CDR2 YFSETQ. CDR3 protein: CASSLVAGTDTQYF. DNA for the CDR3: TGCGCCAGCAGCTTGGTTGCGGGGACAGATACGCAGTATTTT.

This sequence joins TRBV28 and TRBJ1-6, with 7 nucleotides matching TRBD1. Trimming took 4 bases from V and 10 from J; bases not matched to a gene: 13. CDR1 and CDR2 from the germline V gene are MDHEN and SYDVKM. This CDR3 comprises 16 residues. The CDR3 spells CASSSVTGVGGSPLHF. The CDR3 region has the DNA TGTGCCAGCAGTTCGGTCACAGGGGTTGGTGGATCACCCCTCCACTTT.

The V gene is TRBV5-4, the J gene TRBJ2-7; TRBD2 might be the D (7 bases). There are 14 residues in the CDR3. The V and J ends lost 1 base and 8 bases respectively, with 16 bases between them. Germline V gives CDR1 SGHNT, CDR2 YYREEE (reference sequence). The CDR3 region has the DNA TGTGCCAGCAGCTTGCCGGGGGGCCTAGGGCAGCAGTACTTC. Residues: CASSLPGGLGQQYF.

This chain joins TRBV13 and TRBJ2-3, with D maybe TRBD2 (6 bases). The CDR3 runs to 17 residues. Between the trimmed V and J ends, which lost 2 bases and 2 bases, there was a span of 17 bases. Germline V CDR1 and CDR2: PRHDT, FYEKMQ (reference sequence). The chain's CDR3 is CASSLTIAVVNTDTQYF. CDR3 DNA: TGTGCCAGCAGCTTAACAATAGCGGTTGTAAACACAGATACGCAGTATTTT.

The chain combines TRBV5-4 with TRBJ2-1; D is undetermined. From germline, CDR1 is SGHNT and CDR2 YYREEE (reference sequence). V lost 2 bases to trimming and J lost 4 bases, with 13 bases between them. The CDR3 runs 15 residues. The CDR3 region has the DNA TGTGCCAGCAGCTTAGTAGACAAGTCGTACAATGAGCAGTTCTTC. This encodes CASSLVDKSYNEQFF. Based on the CDR3 plus reference TRBV5-4 and TRBJ2-1, the full variable domain is ETGVTQSPTHLIKTRGQQVTLRCSSQSGHNTVSWYQQALGQGPQFIFQYYREEENGRGNFPPRFSGLQFPNYSSELNVNALELDDSALYLCASSLVDKSYNEQFFGPGTRLTVL.

The rearrangement joins TRBV11-2 to TRBJ2-3; D unresolved. Germline V lookup: CDR1 SGHAT, CDR2 FQNNGV. Trimming pared 6 bases from V and 2 bases from J, leaving 18 bases between. This CDR3 region has 16 residues. Here the CDR3 DNA reads TGTGCCAGCAGATCCTTTCCGCTTGGGATCACAGATACGCAGTATTTT. It specifies CASRSFPLGITDTQYF.

The CDR3 DNA sequence: TGTGCCAGCAGCTCCAGTAGGGGGAAGGGGTACGAGCAGTACTTC. It codes for CASSSSRGKGYEQYF. This chain links TRBV11-2 with TRBJ2-7; D possibly corresponds to TRBD1 (6 bases). CDR3 size: 15 residues. The V gene lost 4 bases and the J gene lost 4 bases, with 17 bases spanning the gap. Germline V gives CDR1 SGHAT, CDR2 FQNNGV.

Points on this clone: The sample contains more than one DNA sequence encoding this CDR3. The CDR3: CAIGTVSYEQYF. In nucleotides, the CDR3 is TGTGCCATCGGGACAGTCTCCTACGAGCAGTACTTC. This sequence joins TRBV10-3 and TRBJ2-7; 7 positions agree with TRBD1. Per germline, CDR1 ENHRY and CDR2 SYGVKD. There are 12 residues in the CDR3. The V and J ends lost 8 bases and 0 bases, in that order; junction bases with no gene match: 1.

This clone appeared once. The chain links TRBV18 to TRBJ2-2; D may be TRBD1 (6 bases). The CDR3 has 15 amino acids. V lost 5 bases to trimming and J lost 3 bases, with 13 bases between them. Germline CDR1 reads KGHSH; CDR2 reads LQKENI. CDR3 protein: CASSLTTGYTGELFF. The CDR3 bases are TGTGCCAGCTCATTGACTACAGGGTACACCGGGGAGCTGTTTTTT.

The chain couples TRBV30 to TRBJ2-2; D might be TRBD2 (5 bases). In germline, CDR1 is GTSNPN, CDR2 SVGIG (reference sequence). Trimming removed 3 bases from V and 6 bases from J, with 11 bases in between. The CDR3 length is 13 residues. The CDR3, as DNA: TGTGCCTGGAGGGGAGTGAGCGCCGGGGAGCTGTTTTTT. This codes for CAWRGVSAGELFF.

This chain uses TRBV11-2 with TRBJ2-3; 9 nucleotides match TRBD2. The CDR3 loop spans 16 amino acids. V dropped 5 bases and J dropped 2; count of bases not matched to a gene: 8. Germline assignment: CDR1 SGHAT and CDR2 FQNNGV. This CDR3 is CASSPFSGSNTDTQYF. Written as DNA, the CDR3 is TGTGCCAGCAGCCCATTTAGCGGGAGTAACACAGATACGCAGTATTTT.